This TCR beta chain emerged from a study of T-cell reconstitution after alpha-beta-depleted transplantation in children. The CDR3 extends over 14 amino acids. V shed 0 bases and J shed 8 bases, with 11 bases lying between them. The germline gives CDR1 LGHNA, CDR2 YNFKEQ. Preparation of the TCRbeta library used unique molecular identifiers. TCRdb independently ran MiXCR on the PCR reads; one entry per CDR3 protein. This sample yields a few hundred thousand distinct CDR3 sequences, of which roughly 13% are seen a single time; about 2.2% belongs to the top ten. The clonotype comes from a male patient younger than 18 who had a stem cell transplant for acute myeloid leukemia, so the T cells may come from the graft donor. The rearrangement joins TRBV4-2 to TRBJ2-1, with D perhaps TRBD2 (6 bases). The sample in question was PBMCs, mostly from graft donor cells, obtained 360 days after TCRalphabeta/CD19-depleted stem cell transplant. The CDR3 loop is CASSQEMGEDEQFF. DNA for the CDR3: TGTGCCAGCAGCCAAGAAATGGGGGAGGATGAGCAGTTCTTC.